The next 15 T cell receptor beta chains were all read from a single sample in a study of T cell changes during pregnancy in multiple sclerosis. Here immunoSEQ multiplex PCR was the method, and the copy in TCRdb shows in-frame clones only, minus some. The sample consists of 40,000 to 55,000 clones, around 90% of them appearing once. The sample consisted of CD8+ T cells from peripheral blood mononuclear cells, taken in the second trimester of pregnancy. The receptors were gathered from a female donor with multiple sclerosis, enrolled in a pregnancy study.

This sequence joins TRBV4-3 and TRBJ2-7, with D possibly matching TRBD2 (6 bases). V was trimmed by 1 base and J by 4 bases, leaving 17 bases between them. CDR3 length equals 16 residues. Germline CDR1 reads LGHNA; CDR2 reads YSLEER. This CDR3 reads CASSQGGGTAGYEQYF. CDR3 in DNA: TGCGCCAGCAGCCAAGGAGGTGGGACGGCGGGGTACGAGCAGTACTTC.

V is TRBV19 and J is TRBJ1-5; TRBD1 is a possible D gene (6 bases). Germline CDR1 is LNHDA and CDR2 is SQIVND (reference sequence). Between the trimmed V and J ends, which lost 6 bases and 0 bases, there was a span of 9 bases. The CDR3 covers 14 residues. The CDR3 sequence is CASRTGYSNQPQHF. DNA of the CDR3: TGTGCCAGTAGGACAGGTTATAGCAATCAGCCCCAGCATTTT.

Concerning this clone itself: Within the sample, other DNA sequences also encode this same CDR3. The V call is TRBV7-3, the J call TRBJ2-2; possibly TRBD2 for D (6 bases). The CDR3 has 13 amino acids. Germline-derived CDR1 and CDR2 are SGHTA and FQGTGA. V gave up 5 bases and J gave up 7 bases, with 11 bases separating them. The CDR3 DNA reads TGTGCCAGCAGCCCTGGGGGGAGCGGGGAGCTGTTTTTT. This translates into CASSPGGSGELFF.

V is TRBV11-2 and J is TRBJ1-1, with D possibly matching TRBD1 (5 bases). V lost 6 bases, J lost 1 base, and 15 bases lay in between. Germline CDR1 SGHAT, CDR2 FQNNGV. The CDR3 contains 15 residues. In DNA, the CDR3 is TGTGCCAGCAGTTTGGTGGGGCCTTCGAACACTGAAGCTTTCTTT. This translates into CASSLVGPSNTEAFF.

V gene TRBV4-2 combines with J gene TRBJ1-5, with TRBD1 matching 10 bases. This CDR3 is 15 amino acids long. Losses at the gene ends were 4 bases for V and 7 bases for J; bases not matched to a gene: 7. Germline loops: CDR1 LGHNA, CDR2 YNFKEQ. The CDR3 DNA follows: TGTGCCAGCAGCCCCGGGGGGACAGGGGCACAGCCCCAGCATTTT. Its translation is CASSPGGTGAQPQHF.

V is TRBV6-4 and J is TRBJ2-1, with 11 bases fitting TRBD2. Germline CDR1 reads MRHNA; CDR2 reads SNTAGT. The CDR3 consists of 15 residues. The J segment lost 5 bases and the V segment lost 3 bases, leaving 3 bases of the junction unmatched. CDR3 in amino acids: CASSELAGEDNEQFF. As DNA, the CDR3 is TGTGCCAGCAGTGAACTAGCGGGGGAGGACAATGAGCAGTTCTTC.

The genes are TRBV7-2 and TRBJ2-7; 7 positions match TRBD2. Germline assignment: CDR1 SGHTA and CDR2 FQGNSA. V shed 2 bases and J 5 bases; nucleotides not matched to a gene: 9. CDR3 length: 15 amino acids. The CDR3 DNA is TGTGCCAGCAGCTTAAGCAGCGGGGAGGCCCACGAGCAGTACTTC. It yields the protein CASSLSSGEAHEQYF.

The chain couples TRBV4-1 to TRBJ2-1; TRBD2 agrees at 7 bases. J was trimmed by 0 bases and V by 4 bases; bases with no gene match: 9. This CDR3 region has 17 residues. CDR1 MGHRA and CDR2 YSYEKL come from the germline V gene. The CDR3 nucleotides are TGCGCCAGCAGCCGGCAATCTAGCGGTGGCTCCTACAATGAGCAGTTCTTC. Protein: CASSRQSSGGSYNEQFF.

This sequence joins TRBV4-3 and TRBJ1-1, with TRBD1 identical over 9 bases. J gave up 3 bases and V 1 base, and 9 bases lay outside the gene matches. Germline-derived CDR1 and CDR2 are LGHNA and YSLEER. This CDR3 region has 17 residues. DNA for the CDR3: TGCGCCAGCAGCCAAGGGTCCCCGGGACAGGGATACACTGAAGCTTTCTTT. Protein: CASSQGSPGQGYTEAFF.

The chain links TRBV4-3 to TRBJ2-6; 7 bases match TRBD1. Trimming cost V 4 bases and J 2 bases; bases outside gene matches: 8. Germline V gene sequence: CDR1 LGHNA, CDR2 YSLEER. The CDR3 consists of 17 residues. Here the CDR3 DNA reads TGCGCCAGCAGCCCCAGGGGGTCGGTAGCTGGGGCCAACGTCCTGACTTTC. Its protein is CASSPRGSVAGANVLTF.

This rearrangement joins TRBV7-8 to TRBJ2-5; D call uncertain. CDR3 size: 13 residues. Germline V gene data show CDR1 as SGHVS and CDR2 as FQNEAQ. V was cut by 1 base and J by 5 bases, with 8 bases left in between. CDR3 nucleotide sequence: TGTGCCAGCAGCTTAGTGGTCGCGGAGACCCAGTACTTC. This sequence encodes CASSLVVAETQYF.

For the CDR3, the DNA is TGTGCCATCAGTGAGTCGAAGTACGGACAGGGGGCCGAGAACATTCAGTACTTC. It specifies CAISESKYGQGAENIQYF. The chain has TRBV10-3 and TRBJ2-4, with TRBD1 identical over 11 bases. CDR1 is ENHRY, CDR2 SYGVKD, per germline. V lost 0 bases, J lost 7 bases, and 11 bases stayed unmatched. CDR3 size: 18 residues.

V gene TRBV10-3 combines with J gene TRBJ1-1; D is unclear. V lost 0 bases and J lost 1, with 9 bases in between. CDR1 ENHRY and CDR2 SYGVKD come from the germline V gene. The CDR3 length is 15 residues. The CDR3 sequence: CAISESSGPNTEAFF. In nucleotides, the CDR3 is TGTGCCATCAGTGAGTCCAGCGGACCGAACACTGAAGCTTTCTTT.

The J gene is TRBJ2-7, the V gene TRBV6-5; 8 positions agree with TRBD1. This CDR3 has 15 amino acids. V shed 2 bases, J shed 2 bases, and the junction held 5 bases outside the gene matches. Germline loops: CDR1 MNHEY, CDR2 SVGAGI. For the CDR3, the DNA is TGTGCCAGCAGTTACGCCGGGACAGGAACCTACGAGCAGTACTTC. This sequence encodes CASSYAGTGTYEQYF.

The chain carries TRBV12-5 and TRBJ1-3, with D possibly being TRBD1 (5 bases). Per the germline V gene, CDR1 is LGHNT and CDR2 is FRNRAP. The CDR3 has 14 amino acids. The V gene lost 6 bases and the J gene lost 0 bases, with 9 bases spanning the gap. The CDR3 is CASGRGDSGNTIYF. DNA for the CDR3: TGTGCTAGTGGAAGGGGCGACTCTGGAAACACCATATATTTT.